The source of this TCR beta chain is a study of T cells in Graves' hyperthyroidism and ophthalmopathy. Authors of the study amplified TCR beta CDR3 regions from RNA transcripts. The primer set for the first-round RT-PCR of the TCR CDR3 was HTBI. TCRdb used MiXCR to reprocess the multiplex PCR reads, holding one entry per CDR3 protein. The sample comprises roughly 500,000 distinct CDR3 sequences, less than 25% of which are singletons, and under 55% rests with the top ten. The sample comprised blood. The receptor was derived from a woman in her 70s with Graves' ophthalmopathy.

The CDR3 protein is CASSSWGDTQYF. The CDR3 DNA is TGTGCCAGCAGCTCCTGGGGAGATACGCAGTATTTT. The rearrangement uses TRBV7-9 and TRBJ2-3; D call uncertain. Trimming stripped 4 bases from V and 5 bases from J, with 7 bases between. The CDR3 runs to 12 residues. The germline V gene encodes CDR1 SEHNR and CDR2 FQNEAQ (reference sequence).